What follows is one TCR beta chain and its context. The antigen remains undetermined. V lost 11 bases to trimming and J lost 4 bases; unmatched junction nucleotides: 14. Looked up from germline, CDR1 is SNHLY and CDR2 is FYNNEI. The CDR3 runs 15 residues. The data were taken from a study of OX40 agonist ivuxolimab in advanced cancers. Looking at the study overall: Every 2 weeks, ivuxolimab was infused into the patients intravenously at between 0.01 and 10 mg/kg.

Study conclusions and caveats: Relative to CD4+, CD8+ T cells held more expanded clones on average.

With baseline, cycle 4 day 1, and cycle 7 day 1 as timepoints, blood was sampled. Using immunoSEQ multiplex PCR, the repertoire was profiled, and TCRdb retains in-frame clones only, with some absent. The data hold tens of thousands of clones, with roughly 90% observed a single time. The specimen comprised CD4+ or CD8+ T cells sorted from blood, sampled in a trial of the OX40 agonist ivuxolimab. The receptor comes from an adult with an advanced solid tumor such as melanoma, head and neck, liver or kidney cancer. The gene calls are TRBV2 and TRBJ2-5, with 9 bases identical to TRBD1. This CDR3 is CASRRDRGWGETQYF. CDR3 DNA sequence: TGTGCCTCCCGTCGAGACAGGGGGTGGGGAGAGACCCAGTACTTC.